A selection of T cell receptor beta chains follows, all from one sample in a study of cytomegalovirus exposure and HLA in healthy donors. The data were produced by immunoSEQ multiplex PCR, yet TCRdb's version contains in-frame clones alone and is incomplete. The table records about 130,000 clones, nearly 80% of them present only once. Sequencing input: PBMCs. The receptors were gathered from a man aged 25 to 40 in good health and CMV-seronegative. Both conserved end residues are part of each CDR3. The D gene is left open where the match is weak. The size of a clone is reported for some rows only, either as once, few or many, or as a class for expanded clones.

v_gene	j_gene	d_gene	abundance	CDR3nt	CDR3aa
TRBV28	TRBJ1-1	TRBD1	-	TGTGCCAGCAGCTTTACGACAGGGACGAACACTGAAGCTTTCTTT	CASSFTTGTNTEAFF
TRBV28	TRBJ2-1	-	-	TGTGCCAGCAGTATCCCGACCGGGGTAAATGAGCAGTTCTTC	CASSIPTGVNEQFF
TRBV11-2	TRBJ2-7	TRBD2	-	TGTGCCAGCAGCTATCTAGCGGGCCGAACCTACGAGCAGTACTTC	CASSYLAGRTYEQYF
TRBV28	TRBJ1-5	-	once	TGTGCCAGCACACGGGTTAGCAATCAGCCCCAGCATTTT	CASTRVSNQPQHF
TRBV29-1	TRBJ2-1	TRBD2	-	TGCAGCGTCGATAGCGGGATAAGCTCCTACAATGAGCAGTTCTTC	CSVDSGISSYNEQFF
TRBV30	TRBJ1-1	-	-	TGTGCCCGAGTAGGGGTCTCTGAAGCTTTCTTT	CARVGVSEAFF
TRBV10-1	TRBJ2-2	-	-	TGCGCCAGCAGTGGGGGTAGCGGAGCGAACACCGGGGAGCTGTTTTTT	CASSGGSGANTGELFF
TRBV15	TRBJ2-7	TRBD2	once	TGTGCCACCAGCAGAGGAGGACTAGCGGGCTCCTACGAGCAGTACTTC	CATSRGGLAGSYEQYF
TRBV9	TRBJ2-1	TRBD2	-	TGTGCCAGCAGCGTAGATCCTAGCGGGAGTCAGGATGAGCAGTTCTTC	CASSVDPSGSQDEQFF
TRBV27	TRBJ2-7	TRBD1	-	TGTGCCAGCAGACGTACAGGGGTCCAAAGCTCCTACGAGCAGTACTTC	CASRRTGVQSSYEQYF
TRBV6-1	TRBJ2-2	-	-	TGTGCCAGCAAACCTGGCGGCACCGGGGAGCTGTTTTTT	CASKPGGTGELFF
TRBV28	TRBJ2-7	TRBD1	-	TGTGCCAGCAGCCCTCCCACAGGGGAAGAGTACTTC	CASSPPTGEEYF
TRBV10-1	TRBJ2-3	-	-	TGCGCCAGCAGTGAGGCTACCTGGAGTACGCAGTATTTT	CASSEATWSTQYF
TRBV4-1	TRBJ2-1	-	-	TGCGCCAGCAGTCCGAGAGACTTATCCTCCTACAATGAGCAGTTCTTC	CASSPRDLSSYNEQFF
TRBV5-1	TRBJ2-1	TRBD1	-	TGCGCCAGCAGCTTGGGACAGGGAGCTTACAATGAGCAGTTCTTC	CASSLGQGAYNEQFF
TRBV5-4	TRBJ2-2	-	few	TGTGCCAGCAGCTCCTGGCTGGTACAGTACACCGGGGAGCTGTTTTTT	CASSSWLVQYTGELFF
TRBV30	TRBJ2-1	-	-	TGTGCCTGGAGTGCGCGACAGGCCAAGGGGTACAATGAGCAGTTCTTC	CAWSARQAKGYNEQFF
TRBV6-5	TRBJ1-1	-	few	TGTGCCAGCTTATTGAATGGGGGGACTGAAGCTTTCTTT	CASLLNGGTEAFF
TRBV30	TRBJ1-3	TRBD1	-	TGTGCCTGGAGTGGGACAGGGCCTGGAAACACCATATATTTT	CAWSGTGPGNTIYF
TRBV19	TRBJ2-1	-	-	TGTGCCAGTAGTTTAGGGGGACTGGTCCATGAGCAGTTCTTC	CASSLGGLVHEQFF